This T cell receptor beta chain was obtained from a study of cytomegalovirus exposure and HLA in healthy donors. Study-level results: Being productive about 87% or about 30% of the time was typical of most TCR beta V segments in an earlier analysis. Later on, a genetic analysis was performed. It linked a missense variant in DCLRE1C with V- and J-gene trimming of TCR beta.

Note on this clone: Its specificity is unknown.

Despite likely unrecorded immune exposures, the donors were nominally healthy at the time of sampling. 13 Jbeta primers and 60 Vbeta primers were used for the PCR. The assay was immunoSEQ multiplex PCR, and TCRdb's table has in-frame clones only and misses some. In the table there are 160,000 or so clones, 75% to 90% of which are singletons. CDR3 length equals 21 residues. Trimming took 2 bases from V and 4 from J, leaving 30 bases between them. Sequencing was carried out using PBMCs. The V gene is TRBV23-1, the J gene TRBJ1-5, with D perhaps TRBD1 (6 bases). TRBV23-1 is known as an ORF, though its function is uncertain. This receptor was obtained from a man aged 45-60 years in good health and CMV-seropositive. In nucleotides, the CDR3 is TGCGCCAGCAGTCAACCGTATTACAGGGAAACGGGGCATGAGGGGAATCAGCCCCAGCATTTT. This encodes CASSQPYYRETGHEGNQPQHF.